This TCR beta chain came from a study of spatial heterogeneity in lung cancer. As for the study in general: Beta-chain sequences were consistently detected more often than alpha-chain sequences. Study-wide results and caveats: Tumor mutation counts were tracked by expanded intratumoral alpha and beta TCR counts.

Time point noted: sample taken at primary tumor resection. The 60 to 80 donors had untreated early-stage non-small cell lung cancer. TCRdb reprocessed the 5' RACE reads via MiXCR and lists one record per CDR3 protein. The sample carries 9,800 or so distinct CDR3 sequences, about 6% recorded once. This clonotype occurred many times. Its specificity is not known. The source was lung tumor tissue, collected at surgery. This receptor was taken from a male donor with early-stage non-small cell lung cancer.

This CDR3 is CASSLRAGGTDEKLFF. CDR3 DNA: TGCGCCAGCAGCTTGAGGGCCGGTGGCACGGATGAAAAACTGTTTTTT. J is TRBJ1-4 and V is TRBV5-1; no reliable D call. The CDR3 has 16 amino acids. Trimming pared 1 base from V and 6 bases from J, leaving 16 bases between. The germline V gene encodes CDR1 SGHRS and CDR2 YFSETQ.